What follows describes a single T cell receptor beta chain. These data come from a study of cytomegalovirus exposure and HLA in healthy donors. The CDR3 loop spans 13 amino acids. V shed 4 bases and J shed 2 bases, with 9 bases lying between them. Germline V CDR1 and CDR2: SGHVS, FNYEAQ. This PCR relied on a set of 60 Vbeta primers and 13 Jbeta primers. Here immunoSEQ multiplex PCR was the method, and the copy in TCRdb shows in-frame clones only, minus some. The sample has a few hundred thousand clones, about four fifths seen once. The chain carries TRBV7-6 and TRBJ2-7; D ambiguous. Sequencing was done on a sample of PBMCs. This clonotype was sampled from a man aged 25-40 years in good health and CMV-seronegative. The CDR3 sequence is CASSSYRTYEQYF. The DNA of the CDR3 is TGTGCCAGCAGCTCCTACCGAACCTACGAGCAGTACTTC.